The present T cell receptor beta chain was sequenced within a study of cytomegalovirus exposure and HLA in healthy donors listed by TCRdb under 2017. Notes on the research overall: In an earlier analysis of 587 of the donors, about 260 Gb of sequence data and some 120 million unique TCR beta sequences from approximately 180 million T cells were reported. An early release that covered about 640 HLA-typed donors contained around 300 gigabases of sequencing data and some 87 million unique TCR sequences. Among the 398 genotyped donors, around 79% belonged to the genetic ancestry cluster associated with self-reported Caucasian donors. The study aimed to test whether cataloging public T cell receptors could reveal signatures of past pathogen exposure. Using immunosequencing, the study profiled T cell repertoires from fewer than 850 subjects and related those repertoires to cytomegalovirus serostatus. Besides the first cohort of roughly 660 subjects, a separate validation cohort made up of 120 different subjects was used. High-throughput TCR immunosequencing, statistical association of individual TCRs with disease status, and machine learning were combined to predict cytomegalovirus infection status. A later analysis re-analyzed previously published TCR beta repertoires from hundreds of donors and added high-resolution HLA genotyping to study TCR occurrence patterns. Rather than using new phenotypic data, the later analysis identified candidate immune exposures from TCR beta sequences and from how often those sequences occurred across donors. In an earlier analysis of several hundred of the donors, high-throughput TCR beta sequencing was used to judge whether each TCR beta V gene segment behaved as functional or pseudogenic. Donor age, sex, ethnicity and CMV serostatus were compiled alongside the repertoire data. In a later genetic analysis, genome-wide SNP genotypes for about 65% of the 666 donors were used, and that subset was treated as a discovery cohort. All discovery cohort repertoires had been generated using a single sequencing platform. Class I and class II HLA loci were covered by the typing at four-digit resolution. The number of donors typed differed by locus, with about 629-630 for A, B, C, DRB1 and DQB1, 522 for DQA1, 600 to 610 for DPA1, and roughly 450 for DPB1. Four to six DR-DQ haplotypes were handled as single units for association and clustering because linkage in the cohort was strong. On average, about 240,000 unique TCR beta nucleotide sequences were sequenced per donor among some 430 genotyped donors of the cohort, with roughly 19% of those sequences being non-productive.

The library was generated by the immunoSEQ multiplex PCR assay. For the multiplex PCR, a mixture combining 60 forward primers for TCR Vbeta segments and 13 reverse primers for TCR Jbeta segments was used. The CDR3 region of rearranged TCR beta genes was amplified from genomic DNA with a multiplex PCR assay. Amplified TCR beta libraries were sequenced as 87-base-pair reads on the Illumina HiSeq System. In the source study's methods: A later analysis tallied approximately 87 million unique TCR beta chains across the approximately 670 repertoires, and some 10 million of those chains were shared by two or more donors. To remove PCR and sequencing errors, raw reads were error-corrected and collapsed into unique sequences using a nearest-neighbor algorithm that merged closely related sequences. Alignment of CDR3 sequences to IMGT reference sequences was used to assign V, D and J gene segments. For a sequence to be retained, a match of at least six nucleotides to both a V gene segment and a J gene segment was required. Rearrangements were classified as productive when the CDR3 lacked stop codons and remained in frame with V and J, and all other rearrangements were classified as non-productive. CDR3 was defined by IMGT convention, running from the second conserved V-encoded cysteine to the conserved J-encoded phenylalanine. In an earlier analysis of around 570 of the donors, sequences lacking an unambiguous match to a single V gene segment were excluded. An earlier analysis of some 500 of the donors classified V segments as functional when productive rearrangements were above 56.7% and as segregating when the standard deviation between donors was above 5%. A statistical classification framework was developed to diagnose cytomegalovirus status using the catalog of TCR beta chain sequences. In a later analysis, V and J genes were assigned by comparing TCR nucleotide sequences against IMGT/GENE-DB human TR gene sequences. A later analysis assigned CDR3 sequences and most-parsimonious VDJ recombination scenarios with the TCRdist pipeline. In a later analysis, each TCR beta chain was defined by its CDR3 amino acid sequence together with its V-gene family, and reads without a unique V-gene family were excluded. A later analysis removed several hundred highly shared, low-generation-probability nucleotide sequences to deal with suspected cross-contamination and a sequencing artifact. In a later analysis, a clonal expansion index was calculated for each public chain from normalized within-repertoire ranks of inferred template counts. In a later analysis, generation probabilities were computed using a VDJ recombination model fitted to out-of-frame rearrangements, and the results were checked against IGoR. Hypergeometric tests were used in a later analysis to score TCR-TCR, TCR-HLA and TCR-CMV co-occurrence, with a repertoire-size bias correction applied to the TCR pairs. False discovery rates were estimated in a later analysis by permuting HLA or CMV assignments 20 times. A later analysis grouped co-occurring TCRs with DBSCAN, adding TCRdist sequence similarity when clustering within HLA-allele-positive subsets. For co-occurrence clustering, repertoires with fewer than 30,000 or more than 120,000 public chains were excluded, along with roughly five repertoires with anomalous nucleotide sharing. TCRdb's version of the immuneACCESS table is confined to in-frame rearrangements and falls short of the full clone set. An unresolved V gene accounts for under half of the shortfall where checked; the remainder is of unknown origin. V and J calls and clone size are copied from that table; D and trimming were computed from the DNA. Here the sample has approximately 180,000 clones; roughly 80% occur a single time. The ten largest clones add up to 4.9% of the sample.

Study-wide conclusions, independent of this receptor: In an earlier analysis of more than 450 of the donors, most TCR beta V segments were observed in productive rearrangements about 87% or about 30% of the time, broadly matching IMGT annotations. An association between a missense DCLRE1C variant and V-gene and J-gene trimming of TCR beta chains was found in a later genetic analysis and replicated in an independent cohort. Compared with equally common non-associated chains, HLA-associated TCR beta chains in a later analysis were more clonally expanded and had lower generation probabilities. Because some donors lacked HLA typing at each locus, the association tests relied only on the typed subset. The study gave a list of some 150 TCR beta chains associated with cytomegalovirus. Most TCR sequences were seen in very few donors, while some public TCRs were found in many individuals. A further reported finding was that TCR beta sequences accurately predicted the HLA-A and HLA-B alleles for most subjects in the first cohort. According to the authors, the approach could potentially be generalized to other disease states and immunological phenotypes. Strong co-occurrence of HLA alleles, especially DR and DQ, made assigning TCR associations to individual alleles difficult. Because counts were too low, seventeen rarely observed V segments, including chromosome 9 orphons, were excluded from the earlier analysis of some 590 of the donors. CMV serostatus was the only immune exposure information available for the cohort. This cohort had only TCR beta chains sequenced, and the lack of alpha or paired-chain data limited which features could be detected. Sequencing depth was assumed to be roughly uniform across donors in the presence/absence analyses, though that assumption may not hold. According to a later genetic analysis, donors in an Asian-associated ancestry cluster had fewer N-insertions in productive TCRs than the roughly 660-donor mean. In both the original and validation cohorts, the classifier was reported to diagnose cytomegalovirus status with high specificity and sensitivity. Correlated functional status among segregating V segments might be attributable to linkage disequilibrium, but an unknown experimental factor could not be ruled out. According to a later analysis, TCR association rates differed among HLA loci, with DRB1 alleles showing the most associated TCRs and HLA-C alleles showing the fewest. A cluster of highly shared sequence variants was judged likely to represent a technical artifact of the sequencing pipeline. A later analysis found that most CMV-associated TCR beta chains appeared HLA-restricted, with HLA associations seemingly driven largely by CMV exposure. In vitro tests confirmed that a few of the cytomegalovirus-associated TCR beta chains recognize cytomegalovirus antigens. According to a later analysis, parvovirus B19, influenza, CMV and Epstein-Barr virus appeared linked to several top co-occurrence clusters. Some IMGT-functional V segments, including TRBV6-2 and TRBV6-3, could not be distinguished by the 87-base-pair reads and were therefore excluded. At a false discovery rate of 0.05, a later analysis linked approximately 18,000 TCR beta sequences to specific HLA alleles.

The cohort comprised fewer than 750 healthy bone marrow donors. At the time of sampling, all cohort members were nominally healthy, though unrecorded immune exposures were likely present. The donor was CMV seropositive and belonged to the group of more than 250 seropositive cohort members. A peripheral blood sample was collected from each donor, and TCR beta sequencing was performed on peripheral blood mononuclear cells. Genomic DNA was extracted from the blood cell samples with the Qiagen DNeasy Blood Extraction Kit. From the cysteine through the phenylalanine, the CDR3 covers 16 amino acids. CDR3 DNA is the only sequence kept; it has 48 bases, read in frame from the first base. V and J are trimmed by 5 bases and 0 bases, and the gene matches miss 9 bases of the junction. CDR1 and CDR2, looked up from the germline V gene, are SGHVS and FQNEAQ. This clone was observed a few times. Its antigen is unknown. No per-base quality is available; no much larger clone lies one base away.

The sample comprised PBMCs. This clonotype was sampled from a woman aged 18-29 years in good health and CMV-seropositive. The rearranged chain carries TRBV7-8 and TRBJ2-7; 8 middle bases align to TRBD2. The CDR3 protein sequence reads: CASSRSGGGSSYEQYF. The nucleotide sequence reads as follows: TGTGCCAGCAGCCGATCCGGGGGGGGGAGCTCCTACGAGCAGTACTTC.